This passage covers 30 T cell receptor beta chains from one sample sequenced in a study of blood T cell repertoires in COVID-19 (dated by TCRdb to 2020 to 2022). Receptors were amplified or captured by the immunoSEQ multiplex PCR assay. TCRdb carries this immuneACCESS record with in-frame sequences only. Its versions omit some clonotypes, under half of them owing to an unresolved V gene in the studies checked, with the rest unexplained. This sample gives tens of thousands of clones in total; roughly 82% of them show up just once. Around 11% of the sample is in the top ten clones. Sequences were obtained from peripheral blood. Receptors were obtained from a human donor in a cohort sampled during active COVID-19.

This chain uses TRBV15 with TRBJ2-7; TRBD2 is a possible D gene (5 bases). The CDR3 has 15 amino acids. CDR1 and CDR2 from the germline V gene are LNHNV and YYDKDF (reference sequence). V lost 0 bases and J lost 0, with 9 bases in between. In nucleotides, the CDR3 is TGTGCCACCAGCAGAGAAAAGCGGAGCTCCTACGAGCAGTACTTC. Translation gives CATSREKRSSYEQYF.

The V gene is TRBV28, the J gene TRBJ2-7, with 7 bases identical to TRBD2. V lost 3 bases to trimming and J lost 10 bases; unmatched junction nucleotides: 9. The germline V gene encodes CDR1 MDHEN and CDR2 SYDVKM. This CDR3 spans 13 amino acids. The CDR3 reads CASSFPSGVDQYF. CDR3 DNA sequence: TGTGCCAGCAGTTTCCCTAGCGGAGTGGACCAGTACTTC.

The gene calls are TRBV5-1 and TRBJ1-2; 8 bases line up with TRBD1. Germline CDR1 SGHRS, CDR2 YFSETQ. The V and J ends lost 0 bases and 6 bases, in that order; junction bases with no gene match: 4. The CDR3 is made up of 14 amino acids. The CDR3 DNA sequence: TGCGCCAGCAGCTTGGCGACAGGGGAAGATGGCTACACCTTC. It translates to CASSLATGEDGYTF. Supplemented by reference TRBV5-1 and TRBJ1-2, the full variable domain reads KAGVTQTPRYLIKTRGQQVTLSCSPISGHRSVSWYQQTPGQGLQFLFEYFSETQRNKGNFPGRFSGRQFSNSRSEMNVSTLELGDSALYLCASSLATGEDGYTFGSGTRLTVV.

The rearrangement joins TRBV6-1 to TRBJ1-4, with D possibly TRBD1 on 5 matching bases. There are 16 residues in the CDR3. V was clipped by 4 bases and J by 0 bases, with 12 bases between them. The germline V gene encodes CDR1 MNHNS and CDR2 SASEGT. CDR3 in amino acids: CASSGTGVTTNEKLFF. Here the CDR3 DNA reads TGTGCCAGCAGTGGAACGGGGGTAACAACTAATGAAAAACTGTTTTTT.

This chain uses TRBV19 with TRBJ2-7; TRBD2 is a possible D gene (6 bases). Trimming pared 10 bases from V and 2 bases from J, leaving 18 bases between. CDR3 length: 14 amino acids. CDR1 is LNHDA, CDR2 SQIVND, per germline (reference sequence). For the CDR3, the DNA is TGTGCCACCGCTAGCGCGGACAACGCCTACGAGCAGTACTTC. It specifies CATASADNAYEQYF. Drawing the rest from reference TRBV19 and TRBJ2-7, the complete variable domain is DGGITQSPKYLFRKEGQNVTLSCEQNLNHDAMYWYRQDPGQGLRLIYYSQIVNDFQKGDIAEGYSVSREKKESFPLTVTSAQKNPTAFYLCATASADNAYEQYFGPGTRLTVT.

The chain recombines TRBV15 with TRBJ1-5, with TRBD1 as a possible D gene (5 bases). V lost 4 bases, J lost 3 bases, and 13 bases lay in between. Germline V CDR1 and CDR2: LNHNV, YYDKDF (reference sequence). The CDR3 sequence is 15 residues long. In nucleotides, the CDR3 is TGTGCCACCAGCATAAGGCAGGGTTACAATCAGCCCCAGCATTTT. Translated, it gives CATSIRQGYNQPQHF.

The chain's CDR3 is CASSFATGGPNEKLFF. CDR3 bases: TGCGCCAGCAGCTTCGCTACAGGGGGCCCTAATGAAAAACTGTTTTTT. The V call is TRBV5-1, the J call TRBJ1-4; 9 positions agree with TRBD1. J lost 3 bases, V lost 2 bases, and 5 bases had no gene match. The CDR3 has 16 amino acids. From germline, CDR1 is SGHRS and CDR2 YFSETQ.

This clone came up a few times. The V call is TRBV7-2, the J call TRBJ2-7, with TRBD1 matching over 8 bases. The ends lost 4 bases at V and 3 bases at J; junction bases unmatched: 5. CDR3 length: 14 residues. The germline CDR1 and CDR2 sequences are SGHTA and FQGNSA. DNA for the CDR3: TGTGCCAGCAGCTACCGGACAGGGAGCTACGAGCAGTACTTC. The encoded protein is CASSYRTGSYEQYF.

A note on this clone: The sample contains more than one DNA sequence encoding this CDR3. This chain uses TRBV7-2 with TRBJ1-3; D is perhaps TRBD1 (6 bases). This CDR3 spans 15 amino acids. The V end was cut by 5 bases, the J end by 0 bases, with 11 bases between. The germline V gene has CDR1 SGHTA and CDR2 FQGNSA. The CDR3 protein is CASSLRGGSGNTIYF. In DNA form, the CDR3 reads TGTGCCAGCAGCCTAAGGGGGGGCTCTGGAAACACCATATATTTT.

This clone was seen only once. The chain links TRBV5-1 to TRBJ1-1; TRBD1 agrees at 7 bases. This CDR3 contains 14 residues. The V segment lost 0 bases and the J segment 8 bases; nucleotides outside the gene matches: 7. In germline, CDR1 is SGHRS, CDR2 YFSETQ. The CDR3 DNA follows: TGCGCCAGCAGCTTGGACAGGGGAAATTTCGAAGCTTTCTTT. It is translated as CASSLDRGNFEAFF.

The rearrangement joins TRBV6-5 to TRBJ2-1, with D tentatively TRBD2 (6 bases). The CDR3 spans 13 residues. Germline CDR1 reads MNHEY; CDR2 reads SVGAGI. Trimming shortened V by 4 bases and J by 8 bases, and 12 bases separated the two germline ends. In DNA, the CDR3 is TGTGCCAGCAGTTCTCTCGGAGGGGATGAGCAGTTCTTC. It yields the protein CASSSLGGDEQFF.

The CDR3 spells CASSLAVGSGYTF. The CDR3 nucleotides are TGTGCCAGCAGTTTAGCGGTAGGGAGTGGCTACACCTTC. This chain links TRBV12-3 or TRBV12-4 with TRBJ1-2, with D unresolved. V shed 0 bases and J shed 7 bases, with 9 bases lying between them. The CDR3 is made up of 13 amino acids.

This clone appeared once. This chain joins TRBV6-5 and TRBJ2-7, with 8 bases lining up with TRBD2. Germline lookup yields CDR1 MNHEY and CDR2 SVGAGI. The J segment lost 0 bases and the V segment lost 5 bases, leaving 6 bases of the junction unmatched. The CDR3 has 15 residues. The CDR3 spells CASSRAGGTSYEQYF. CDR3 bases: TGTGCCAGCAGTCGGGCGGGGGGCACCTCCTACGAGCAGTACTTC.

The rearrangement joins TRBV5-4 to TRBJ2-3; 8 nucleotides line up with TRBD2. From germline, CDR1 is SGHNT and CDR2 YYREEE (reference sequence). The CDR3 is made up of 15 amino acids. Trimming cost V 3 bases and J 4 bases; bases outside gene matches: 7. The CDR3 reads CASSYPAGEADTQYF. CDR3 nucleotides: TGTGCCAGCAGCTACCCAGCGGGAGAGGCAGATACGCAGTATTTT.

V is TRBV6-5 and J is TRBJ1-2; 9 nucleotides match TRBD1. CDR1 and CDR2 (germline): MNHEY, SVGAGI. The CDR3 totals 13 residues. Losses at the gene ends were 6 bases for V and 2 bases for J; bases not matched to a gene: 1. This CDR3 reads CASRGTGNYGYTF. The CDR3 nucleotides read TGTGCCAGCAGGGGGACAGGGAACTATGGCTACACCTTC.

The CDR3: CASGPGEDRGYNEQFF. In DNA form, the CDR3 reads TGTGCTAGTGGCCCAGGGGAGGACAGGGGTTACAATGAGCAGTTCTTC. The V and J genes are TRBV12-5 and TRBJ2-1, with 9 bases fitting TRBD1. This CDR3 region has 16 residues. Germline CDR1 is LGHNT and CDR2 is FRNRAP. Trimming removed 6 bases from V and 4 bases from J; junction bases left unmatched: 10. The whole variable domain, filled in from reference TRBV12-5 and TRBJ2-1, reads DARVTQTPRHKVTEMGQEVTMRCQPILGHNTVFWYRQTMMQGLELLAYFRNRAPLDDSGMPKDRFSAEMPDATLATLKIQPSEPRDSAVYFCASGPGEDRGYNEQFFGPGTRLTVL.

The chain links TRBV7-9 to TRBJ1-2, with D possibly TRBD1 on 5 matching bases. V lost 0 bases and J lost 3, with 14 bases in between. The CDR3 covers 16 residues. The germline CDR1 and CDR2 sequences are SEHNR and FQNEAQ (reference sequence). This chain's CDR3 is CASSLALEGGDYGYTF. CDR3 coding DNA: TGTGCCAGCAGCTTAGCCCTAGAGGGAGGGGACTATGGCTACACCTTC. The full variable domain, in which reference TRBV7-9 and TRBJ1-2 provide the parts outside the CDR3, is DTGVSQNPRHKITKRGQNVTFRCDPISEHNRLYWYRQTLGQGPEFLTYFQNEAQLEKSRLLSDRFSAERPKGSFSTLEIQRTEQGDSAMYLCASSLALEGGDYGYTFGSGTRLTVV.

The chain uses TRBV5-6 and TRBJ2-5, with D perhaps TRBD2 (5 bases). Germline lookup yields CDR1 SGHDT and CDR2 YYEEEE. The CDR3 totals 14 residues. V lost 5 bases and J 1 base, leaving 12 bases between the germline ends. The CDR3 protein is CASSRTGIQETQYF. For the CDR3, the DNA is TGTGCCAGCAGTCGTACCGGGATCCAAGAGACCCAGTACTTC.

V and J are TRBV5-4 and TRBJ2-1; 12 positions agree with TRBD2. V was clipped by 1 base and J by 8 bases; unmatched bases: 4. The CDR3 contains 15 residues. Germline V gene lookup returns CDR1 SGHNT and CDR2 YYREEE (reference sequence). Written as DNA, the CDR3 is TGTGCCAGCAGCTTGCAGTCTAGCGGGAGGGATGAGCAGTTCTTC. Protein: CASSLQSSGRDEQFF.

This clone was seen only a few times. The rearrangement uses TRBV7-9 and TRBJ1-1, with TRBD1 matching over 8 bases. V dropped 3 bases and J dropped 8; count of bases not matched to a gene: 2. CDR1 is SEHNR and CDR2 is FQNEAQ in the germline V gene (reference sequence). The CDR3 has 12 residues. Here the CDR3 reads CASSFDRGEAFF. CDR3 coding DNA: TGTGCCAGCAGCTTCGACAGGGGCGAAGCTTTCTTT.

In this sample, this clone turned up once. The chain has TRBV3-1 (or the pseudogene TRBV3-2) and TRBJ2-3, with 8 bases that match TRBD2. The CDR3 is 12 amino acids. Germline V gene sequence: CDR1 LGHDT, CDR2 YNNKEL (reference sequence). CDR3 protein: CAVGRGTDTQYF. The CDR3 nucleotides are TGTGCTGTCGGGAGGGGTACAGATACGCAGTATTTT.

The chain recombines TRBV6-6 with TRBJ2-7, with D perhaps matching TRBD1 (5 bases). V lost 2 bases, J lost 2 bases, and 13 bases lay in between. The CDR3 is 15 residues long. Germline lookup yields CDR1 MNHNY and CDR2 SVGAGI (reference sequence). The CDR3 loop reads CASSYPEVGAYEQYF. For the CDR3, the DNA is TGTGCCAGCAGTTACCCAGAGGTAGGGGCCTACGAGCAGTACTTC.

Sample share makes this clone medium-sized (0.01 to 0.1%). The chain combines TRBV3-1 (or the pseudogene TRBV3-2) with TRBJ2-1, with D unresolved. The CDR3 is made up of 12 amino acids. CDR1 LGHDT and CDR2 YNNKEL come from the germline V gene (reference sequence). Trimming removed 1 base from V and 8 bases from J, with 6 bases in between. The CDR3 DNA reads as TGTGCCAGCAGCCAAGCGGGTTATGAGCAGTTCTTC. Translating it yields CASSQAGYEQFF.

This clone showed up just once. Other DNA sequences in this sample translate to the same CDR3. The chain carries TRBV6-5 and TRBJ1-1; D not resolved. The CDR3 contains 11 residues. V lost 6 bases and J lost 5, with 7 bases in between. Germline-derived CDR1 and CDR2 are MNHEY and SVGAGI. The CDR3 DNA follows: TGTGCCAGCAGGCGGGATACTGAAGCTTTCTTT. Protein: CASRRDTEAFF.

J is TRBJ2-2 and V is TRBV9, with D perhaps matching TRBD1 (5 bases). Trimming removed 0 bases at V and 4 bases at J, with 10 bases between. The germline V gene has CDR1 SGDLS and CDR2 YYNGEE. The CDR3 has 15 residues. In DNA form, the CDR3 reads TGTGCCAGCAGCGTAGTAGATCAGGGCACCGGGGAGCTGTTTTTT. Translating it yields CASSVVDQGTGELFF.

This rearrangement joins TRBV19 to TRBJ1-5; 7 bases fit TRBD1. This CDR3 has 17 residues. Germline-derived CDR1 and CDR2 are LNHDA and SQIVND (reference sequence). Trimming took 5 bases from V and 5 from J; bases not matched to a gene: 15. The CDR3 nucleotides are TGTGCCAGTAGTCTTACGGGAAATAACAGGGGTGATCAGCCCCAGCATTTT. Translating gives CASSLTGNNRGDQPQHF.

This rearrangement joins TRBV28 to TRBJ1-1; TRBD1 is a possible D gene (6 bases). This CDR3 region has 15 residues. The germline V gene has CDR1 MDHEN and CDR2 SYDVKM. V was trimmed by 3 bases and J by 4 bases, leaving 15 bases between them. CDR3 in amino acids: CASSFGGGVGTEAFF. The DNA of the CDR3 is TGTGCCAGCAGTTTTGGGGGGGGCGTTGGCACTGAAGCTTTCTTT.

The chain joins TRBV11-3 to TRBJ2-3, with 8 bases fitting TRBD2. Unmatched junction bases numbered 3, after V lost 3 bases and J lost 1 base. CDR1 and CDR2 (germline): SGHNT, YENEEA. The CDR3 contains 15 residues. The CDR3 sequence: CASSFGLAGTDTQYF. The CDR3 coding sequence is TGTGCCAGCAGCTTCGGACTAGCAGGCACAGATACGCAGTATTTT.

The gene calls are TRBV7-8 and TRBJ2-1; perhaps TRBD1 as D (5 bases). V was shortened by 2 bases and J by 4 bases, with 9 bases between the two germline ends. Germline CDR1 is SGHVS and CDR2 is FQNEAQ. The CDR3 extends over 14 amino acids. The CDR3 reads CASSLSRQYNEQFF. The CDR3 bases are TGTGCCAGCAGCTTATCGAGACAGTACAATGAGCAGTTCTTC.

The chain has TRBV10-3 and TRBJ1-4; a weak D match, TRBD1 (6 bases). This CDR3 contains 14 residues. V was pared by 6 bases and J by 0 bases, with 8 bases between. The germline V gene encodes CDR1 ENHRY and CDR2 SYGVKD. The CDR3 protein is CAIRGDTTNEKLFF. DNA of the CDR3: TGTGCCATCAGGGGGGACACAACTAATGAAAAACTGTTTTTT.